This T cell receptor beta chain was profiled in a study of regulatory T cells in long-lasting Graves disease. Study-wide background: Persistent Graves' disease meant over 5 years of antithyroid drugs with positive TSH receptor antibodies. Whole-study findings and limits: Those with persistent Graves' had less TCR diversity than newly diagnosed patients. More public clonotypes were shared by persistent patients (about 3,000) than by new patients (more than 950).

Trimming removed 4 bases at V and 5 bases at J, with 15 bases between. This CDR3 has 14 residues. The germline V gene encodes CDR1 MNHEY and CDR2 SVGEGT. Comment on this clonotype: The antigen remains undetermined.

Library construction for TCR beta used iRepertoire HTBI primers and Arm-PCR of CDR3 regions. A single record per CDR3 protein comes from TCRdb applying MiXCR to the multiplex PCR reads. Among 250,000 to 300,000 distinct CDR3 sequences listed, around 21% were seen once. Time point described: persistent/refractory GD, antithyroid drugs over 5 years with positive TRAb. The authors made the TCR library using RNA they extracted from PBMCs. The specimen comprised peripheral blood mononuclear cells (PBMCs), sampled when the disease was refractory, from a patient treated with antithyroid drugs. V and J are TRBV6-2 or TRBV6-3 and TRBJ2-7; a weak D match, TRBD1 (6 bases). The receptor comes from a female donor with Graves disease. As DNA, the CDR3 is TGTGCCAGCAGTTCAGGAGACAGGCCCCACGAGCAGTACTTC. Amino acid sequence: CASSSGDRPHEQYF.